The source of this T cell receptor beta chain is a study of cytomegalovirus exposure and HLA in healthy donors. Study-wide background: Findings of an earlier analysis included roughly 110 million unique TCR beta sequences from 190 million or so T cells. Among approximately 400 genotyped donors, roughly 81% fell in the Caucasian-associated ancestry cluster.

The PCR made use of 60 Vbeta and 13 Jbeta primers. Produced via immunoSEQ multiplex PCR; TCRdb's table is partial and in-frame only. Of 160,000 or so clones detected, about four fifths appear once; the ten largest clones hold around 13%. Findings and caveats of the study: V- and J-gene trimming of TCR beta was linked (in a later analysis) to a missense DCLRE1C variant.

Notes on this clone: Its antigen is as yet unknown.

Sequencing input: PBMCs. This sequence originates from a woman between 50 and 59 years old in good health and CMV-seronegative.

CDR3 DNA sequence: TGTGCCTGGAGAGATCAGGGGTTCTATGGCTACACCTTC. It encodes CAWRDQGFYGYTF. The V call is TRBV30, the J call TRBJ1-2; D is possibly TRBD1 (6 bases). V was trimmed by 3 bases and J by 4 bases, leaving 12 bases between them. The length of the CDR3 is 13 residues. Germline values: CDR1 GTSNPN, CDR2 SVGIG (reference sequence).